The next 30 T cell receptor beta chains were all read from a single sample in a study of T-cell reconstitution after alpha-beta-depleted transplantation in children. It was with unique molecular identifiers that the TCRbeta library was prepared. Each CDR3 protein gets one entry after TCRdb re-called the PCR reads with MiXCR. The sample has about 440,000 distinct CDR3 sequences, around two fifths seen once. The sample here was PBMCs, taken before TCRalphabeta/CD19-depleted stem cell transplant. These receptors came from a girl aged 2 to 9 with aplastic anemia, due to receive a stem cell transplant.

The V and J genes are TRBV5-1 and TRBJ2-1; tentative D call: TRBD1 (6 bases). V was cut by 2 bases and J by 8 bases, with 20 bases left in between. CDR1 and CDR2 (germline): SGHRS, YFSETQ. The CDR3 is made up of 16 amino acids. The CDR3 spells CASSLPGPGALDEQFF. As DNA, the CDR3 is TGCGCCAGCAGCTTACCTGGGCCAGGGGCGCTGGATGAGCAGTTCTTC.

A few counts support this clonotype. The chain is built from TRBV7-2 and TRBJ2-1, with D perhaps given as TRBD1 or TRBD2 (5 bases each). The V and J ends lost 0 bases and 3 bases respectively, with 12 bases between them. CDR3 length: 16 amino acids. Germline loops: CDR1 SGHTA, CDR2 FQGNSA. The CDR3, as DNA: TGTGCCAGCAGCTTAGCGACGGGACGTCTCTACAATGAGCAGTTCTTC. Its protein product is CASSLATGRLYNEQFF.

The rearrangement uses TRBV29-1 and TRBJ2-5; 7 bases are shared with TRBD1. Unmatched junction bases numbered 4, after V lost 7 bases and J lost 2 bases. CDR1 is SQVTM and CDR2 is ANQGSEA in the germline V gene. The length of the CDR3 is 12 residues. The CDR3: CSAGTAQETQYF. The CDR3 region has the DNA TGCAGCGCCGGGACAGCTCAAGAGACCCAGTACTTC. Full variable domain (remainder filled in from reference TRBV29-1 and TRBJ2-5): SAVISQKPSRDICQRGTSLTIQCQVDSQVTMMFWYRQQPGQSLTLIATANQGSEATYESGFVIDKFPISRPNLTFSTLTVSNMSPEDSSIYLCSAGTAQETQYFGPGTRLLVL.

This clonotype has a single count. The chain is built from TRBV27 and TRBJ2-2, with a possible D match to TRBD1 (5 bases). This CDR3 region has 15 residues. Germline V CDR1 and CDR2: MNHEY, SMNVEV (reference sequence). The V gene lost 5 bases and the J gene lost 1 base, with 11 bases spanning the gap. In nucleotides, the CDR3 is TGTGCCAGCAGTATCCAGCAGGGGAACACCGGGGAGCTGTTTTTT. Translation gives CASSIQQGNTGELFF.

This sequence joins TRBV24-1 and TRBJ2-2, with 7 bases aligning to TRBD2. Per germline, CDR1 KGHDR and CDR2 SFDVKD. This CDR3 has 15 amino acids. Trimming at V came to 4 bases and at J to 6 bases, leaving 7 bases not matched to a gene. In DNA form, the CDR3 reads TGTGCCACCAGTGAGGGGGGGTCCCCTGCCGGGGAGCTGTTTTTT. Translating gives CATSEGGSPAGELFF.

The gene calls are TRBV29-1 and TRBJ1-1; 9 positions match TRBD1. The V gene end was trimmed by 4 bases and the J gene end by 4 bases; junction bases not matched to a gene: 4. This CDR3 region has 13 residues. Germline CDR1 reads SQVTM; CDR2 reads ANQGSEA. The CDR3 reads CSVVRTGVTEAFF. CDR3 nucleotides: TGCAGCGTTGTAAGGACAGGGGTCACTGAAGCTTTCTTT. The entire variable domain, with the rest obtained from reference TRBV29-1 and TRBJ1-1, is as follows: SAVISQKPSRDICQRGTSLTIQCQVDSQVTMMFWYRQQPGQSLTLIATANQGSEATYESGFVIDKFPISRPNLTFSTLTVSNMSPEDSSIYLCSVVRTGVTEAFFGQGTRLTVV.

V gene TRBV4-3 combines with J gene TRBJ2-4, with TRBD1 matching over 8 bases. Per the germline V gene, CDR1 is LGHNA and CDR2 is YSLEER. This CDR3 has 17 amino acids. V lost 0 bases, J lost 2 bases, and 6 bases stayed unmatched. In DNA form, the CDR3 reads TGCGCCAGCAGCCAAGATTCCCAGGGGGCGACCAAAAACATTCAGTACTTC. Amino acids: CASSQDSQGATKNIQYF.

In regard to this clonotype: A single base separates this from a much larger clone, so it may be a read error. The rearrangement links TRBV20-1 to TRBJ2-6; D is perhaps TRBD1 (5 bases). CDR1 is DFQATT, CDR2 SNEGSKA, per germline (reference sequence). This CDR3 is built from 15 residues. The CDR3 here is CSARDRGSGANVPTF. The CDR3 coding sequence is TGCAGTGCTAGAGATCGAGGCTCTGGGGCCAACGTCCCGACTTTC.

The gene calls are TRBV12-3 or TRBV12-4 and TRBJ2-1; a possible D gene is TRBD1 (6 bases). Trimming took off 0 bases at V and 5 bases at J, with 14 bases between the two ends. This CDR3 is 16 amino acids long. CDR3 residues: CASSLARQGLDNEQFF. CDR3 bases: TGTGCCAGCAGTTTAGCGCGGCAGGGGTTGGACAATGAGCAGTTCTTC.

This clonotype has only a few counts. The chain links TRBV20-1 to TRBJ2-3; a weak D match, TRBD2 (6 bases). The CDR3 extends over 14 amino acids. Looked up from germline, CDR1 is DFQATT and CDR2 is SNEGSKA (reference sequence). Trimming shortened V by 4 bases and J by 0 bases, and 11 bases separated the two germline ends. CDR3: CSAISGPSTDTQYF. For the CDR3, the DNA is TGCAGTGCTATTAGCGGACCTAGCACAGATACGCAGTATTTT.

The V and J genes are TRBV5-4 and TRBJ2-2, with 10 bases aligning to TRBD2. The CDR3 is made up of 15 amino acids. Unmatched junction bases numbered 7, after V lost 4 bases and J lost 7 bases. Germline CDR1 is SGHNT and CDR2 is YYREEE (reference sequence). CDR3 protein: CASSQGLAFGGELFF. The CDR3 region has the DNA TGTGCCAGCAGCCAGGGACTAGCGTTCGGCGGGGAGCTGTTTTTT.

This chain uses TRBV30 with TRBJ2-7; D is unresolved. The CDR3 covers 15 residues. CDR1 and CDR2 (germline): GTSNPN, SVGIG (reference sequence). Trimming cost V 0 bases and J 3 bases, with 15 bases left between them. The CDR3 spells CAWSVGLGPFYEQYF. The CDR3 DNA is TGTGCCTGGAGTGTCGGGCTAGGCCCCTTCTACGAGCAGTACTTC.

The chain links TRBV27 to TRBJ2-7; TRBD1 aligns across 9 bases. V was clipped by 5 bases and J by 6 bases; unmatched bases: 8. The CDR3 consists of 14 residues. Germline V lookup: CDR1 MNHEY, CDR2 SMNVEV (reference sequence). This CDR3 is CASSLRDRVAEQYF. CDR3 bases: TGTGCCAGCAGTCTCCGGGACAGGGTCGCCGAGCAGTACTTC.

This clonotype was observed a handful of times. The chain employs TRBV11-2 and TRBJ2-5; TRBD1 matches at 7 bases. The CDR3 totals 13 residues. CDR1 is SGHAT, CDR2 FQNNGV, per germline. V was pared by 5 bases and J by 4 bases, with 4 bases of the junction left unmatched. Here the CDR3 DNA reads TGTGCCAGCAGCCCGAACAGGGGAGAGACCCAGTACTTC. Residues: CASSPNRGETQYF.

CDR3 bases: TGTGCCAGCAGTCCCGGGACTAGCGTACAAGAGACCCAGTACTTC. Protein sequence: CASSPGTSVQETQYF. This sequence joins TRBV2 and TRBJ2-5; 10 nucleotides line up with TRBD2. Germline V gives CDR1 SNHLY, CDR2 FYNNEI. J lost 2 bases, V lost 5 bases, and 5 bases had no gene match. This CDR3 has 15 residues. The variable domain in full, with the rest retrieved from reference TRBV2 and TRBJ2-5, is EPEVTQTPSHQVTQMGQEVILRCVPISNHLYFYWYRQILGQKVEFLVSFYNNEISEKSEIFDDQFSVERPDGSNFTLKIRSTKLEDSAMYFCASSPGTSVQETQYFGPGTRLLVL.

This clonotype was picked up a small number of times. This sequence joins TRBV20-1 and TRBJ1-2; 9 bases line up with TRBD1. Trimming took 5 bases from V and 0 from J; bases not matched to a gene: 10. The CDR3 runs to 16 residues. Germline-derived CDR1 and CDR2 are DFQATT and SNEGSKA (reference sequence). In DNA form, the CDR3 reads TGCAGTGCTGGGCCGGGACAGGGCCTCACTAACTATGGCTACACCTTC. It encodes CSAGPGQGLTNYGYTF.

The genes are TRBV29-1 and TRBJ2-7; 13 nucleotides match TRBD2. V was clipped by 7 bases and J by 7 bases; unmatched bases: 10. There are 14 residues in the CDR3. Germline values: CDR1 SQVTM, CDR2 ANQGSEA. This chain's CDR3 is CSANGLAGVREQYF. CDR3 in DNA: TGCAGCGCCAACGGACTAGCGGGAGTACGGGAGCAGTACTTC.

The genes are TRBV6-5 and TRBJ2-7, with a possible D match to TRBD1 (5 bases). This CDR3 spans 14 amino acids. Trimming cost V 2 bases and J 5 bases, with 13 bases left between them. The germline V gene has CDR1 MNHEY and CDR2 SVGAGI. CDR3 residues: CASSYSIRGNEQYF. In nucleotides, the CDR3 is TGTGCCAGCAGTTACAGTATAAGGGGCAACGAGCAGTACTTC.

This clonotype has at least ten counts. This chain joins TRBV20-1 and TRBJ2-1, with TRBD2 matching over 7 bases. The V gene end was trimmed by 3 bases and the J gene end by 4 bases; junction bases not matched to a gene: 9. This CDR3 is 15 amino acids long. Germline CDR1 and CDR2: DFQATT and SNEGSKA (reference sequence). The CDR3 DNA sequence: TGCAGTGCTAGGGGGCCTAGCGGTTATTACAATGAGCAGTTCTTC. Protein product: CSARGPSGYYNEQFF.

This sequence joins TRBV7-3 and TRBJ2-1; TRBD1 or TRBD2 may be the D gene (5 bases each). Looked up from germline, CDR1 is SGHTA and CDR2 is FQGTGA. This CDR3 spans 16 amino acids. With 5 bases removed from V and 10 bases from J, the gap between germline ends came to 24 bases. The CDR3: CASSQSRDGGVREQFF. The CDR3 DNA is TGTGCCAGCAGCCAAAGCCGGGACGGAGGCGTAAGGGAGCAGTTCTTC.

This chain links TRBV30 with TRBJ2-1; D is possibly TRBD2 (6 bases). This CDR3 is built from 13 residues. V shed 5 bases and J shed 3 bases, with 11 bases lying between them. CDR1 and CDR2 (germline): GTSNPN, SVGIG (reference sequence). The CDR3 DNA is TGTGCCTGGCGGGACTTCAACTACAATGAGCAGTTCTTC. Amino acid sequence: CAWRDFNYNEQFF.

The J gene is TRBJ2-3, the V gene TRBV15; D is undetermined. The CDR3 extends over 19 amino acids. Germline V gene lookup returns CDR1 LNHNV and CDR2 YYDKDF (reference sequence). Deletions cut 1 base from V and 1 base from J, with 21 bases between. The CDR3 sequence: CATSRGPWAETTRTDTQYF. CDR3 DNA sequence: TGTGCCACCAGCAGAGGCCCCTGGGCGGAGACGACCCGCACAGATACGCAGTATTTT.

This clonotype was seen repeatedly, ten times or more. This sequence joins TRBV11-2 and TRBJ2-6; D may be TRBD1 (5 bases). The CDR3 contains 16 residues. V was pared by 4 bases and J by 0 bases, with 10 bases between. The germline V gene has CDR1 SGHAT and CDR2 FQNNGV. The CDR3 region has the DNA TGTGCCAGCAGCTCACAGGCTTTCTCTGGGGCCAACGTCCTGACTTTC. Translation: CASSSQAFSGANVLTF.

The chain joins TRBV5-1 to TRBJ1-3; D unresolved. The CDR3 contains 17 residues. Per the germline V gene, CDR1 is SGHRS and CDR2 is YFSETQ. Trimming stripped 1 base from V and 0 bases from J, with 14 bases between. The CDR3 region is CASSLKDGNYSGNTIYF. The DNA for the CDR3 is TGCGCCAGCAGCTTGAAGGACGGTAATTACTCTGGAAACACCATATATTTT.

This clonotype was found a few times. The chain couples TRBV5-5 to TRBJ1-1; TRBD1 aligns across 9 bases. Per germline, CDR1 SGHKS and CDR2 YYEKEE (reference sequence). The ends lost 3 bases at V and 6 bases at J; junction bases unmatched: 6. The CDR3 has 14 residues. The CDR3 protein is CASSWGDRVSEAFF. As DNA, the CDR3 is TGTGCCAGCAGCTGGGGGGACAGGGTGTCTGAAGCTTTCTTT. The variable domain in full, with the rest retrieved from reference TRBV5-5 and TRBJ1-1, is DAGVTQSPTHLIKTRGQQVTLRCSPISGHKSVSWYQQVLGQGPQFIFQYYEKEERGRGNFPDRFSARQFPNYSSELNVNALLLGDSALYLCASSWGDRVSEAFFGQGTRLTVV.

The chain carries TRBV28 and TRBJ2-5; the D gene could be TRBD1 or TRBD2 (5 bases each). The CDR3 loop spans 16 amino acids. Germline V gene lookup returns CDR1 MDHEN and CDR2 SYDVKM. Trimming took off 1 base at V and 5 bases at J, with 17 bases between the two ends. The CDR3: CASSLFPGAMVETQYF. Here the CDR3 DNA reads TGTGCCAGCAGTTTATTTCCCGGGGCTATGGTCGAGACCCAGTACTTC. Drawing the rest from reference TRBV28 and TRBJ2-5, the complete variable domain is DVKVTQSSRYLVKRTGEKVFLECVQDMDHENMFWYRQDPGLGLRLIYFSYDVKMKEKGDIPEGYSVSREKKERFSLILESASTNQTSMYLCASSLFPGAMVETQYFGPGTRLLVL.

This clonotype was counted ten times or more. V usage is TRBV4-1 and J usage is TRBJ1-2; 7 positions agree with TRBD1. The V gene's germline CDR1 is MGHRA and CDR2 YSYEKL. After removal of 2 bases from V and 4 bases from J, the junction contained 13 bases not matched to a gene. The CDR3 has 17 residues. The CDR3 DNA reads TGCGCCAGCAGCCAAACACCCAAGGGACAGCAAGTCTATGGCTACACCTTC. The encoded protein is CASSQTPKGQQVYGYTF.

The chain uses TRBV5-1 and TRBJ2-3; 10 bases are a match to TRBD2. The germline V gene has CDR1 SGHRS and CDR2 YFSETQ. V shed 4 bases, J shed 6 bases, and the junction held 11 bases outside the gene matches. The CDR3 has 16 amino acids. The DNA for the CDR3 is TGCGCCAGCAGCCCGAAAGGAGCGGGGGGGGAGGATACGCAGTATTTT. It codes for CASSPKGAGGEDTQYF.

This chain links TRBV7-9 with TRBJ1-1; D is unclear. V lost 11 bases and J 5 bases, leaving 12 bases between the germline ends. CDR3 length: 11 residues. Germline V CDR1 and CDR2: SEHNR, FQNEAQ (reference sequence). In nucleotides, the CDR3 is TGTGCCCCGGAGGTGAGGACTGAAGCTTTCTTT. Its protein is CAPEVRTEAFF.

The chain couples TRBV12-3 or TRBV12-4 to TRBJ1-3; D not resolved. Trimming shortened V by 5 bases and J by 4 bases, and 15 bases separated the two germline ends. CDR3 length: 15 residues. The CDR3 DNA reads TGTGCCAGCAGTATCTCGCCGGGTGGGGGAAACACCATATATTTT. Amino acids: CASSISPGGGNTIYF.